Listed here are 27 T cell receptor beta chains from one sample, sequenced in a study of cytomegalovirus exposure and HLA in healthy donors. This PCR relied on a set of 60 Vbeta primers and 13 Jbeta primers. The data were produced by immunoSEQ multiplex PCR, yet TCRdb's version contains in-frame clones alone and is incomplete. This table has approximately 130,000 clones, 80% appearing once. What was sequenced was PBMCs. Receptor source: a woman between 35 and 50 years old in good health and CMV-seronegative.

This chain uses TRBV9 with TRBJ1-2; tentatively, D is TRBD1 (5 bases). The CDR3 length is 17 residues. Germline V gene sequence: CDR1 SGDLS, CDR2 YYNGEE. V lost 6 bases, J lost 2 bases, and 23 bases lay in between. The CDR3 DNA follows: TGTGCCAGCACCACGGGGATAGGGGCGGAGGGGAACTATGGCTACACCTTC. The encoded protein is CASTTGIGAEGNYGYTF.

The table lists this clone with a count of one. This rearrangement joins TRBV28 to TRBJ2-1, with D unclear. The CDR3 is 15 amino acids. From germline, CDR1 is MDHEN and CDR2 SYDVKM. V was cut by 1 base and J by 1 base, with 8 bases left in between. CDR3 sequence (DNA): TGTGCCAGCAGTTTATCCCTCCTATCCTACAATGAGCAGTTCTTC. This sequence encodes CASSLSLLSYNEQFF.

This clone was counted a few times. The DNA of the CDR3 is TGTGCCAGCAGCAGGACTAGCGGGGGCTTCTACGAGCAGTACTTC. Encoded protein: CASSRTSGGFYEQYF. The gene calls are TRBV5-4 and TRBJ2-7, with 13 positions matching TRBD2. V shed 4 bases and J 3 bases; nucleotides not matched to a gene: 4. There are 15 residues in the CDR3. CDR1 is SGHNT, CDR2 YYREEE, per germline (reference sequence).

This clone came up a few times. The chain combines TRBV9 with TRBJ2-3, with TRBD2 matching over 8 bases. The CDR3 consists of 15 residues. V lost 6 bases to trimming and J lost 2 bases; unmatched junction nucleotides: 8. Germline CDR1 SGDLS, CDR2 YYNGEE. The CDR3 protein is CASTHRGGNTDTQYF. The CDR3 region has the DNA TGTGCCAGCACCCATCGGGGGGGGAACACAGATACGCAGTATTTT. The entire variable domain, with the rest obtained from reference TRBV9 and TRBJ2-3, is as follows: DSGVTQTPKHLITATGQRVTLRCSPRSGDLSVYWYQQSLDQGLQFLIQYYNGEERAKGNILERFSAQQFPDLHSELNLSSLELGDSALYFCASTHRGGNTDTQYFGPGTRLTVL.

J is TRBJ1-1 and V is TRBV5-1, with a weak D call TRBD1 (5 bases). The CDR3 extends over 14 amino acids. The germline V gene encodes CDR1 SGHRS and CDR2 YFSETQ. V shed 0 bases and J shed 2 bases, with 8 bases lying between them. CDR3 loop: CASSLAGTNTEAFF. The CDR3 DNA follows: TGCGCCAGCAGCTTGGCCGGGACTAACACTGAAGCTTTCTTT. The full variable domain, completed using reference TRBV5-1 and TRBJ1-1, is KAGVTQTPRYLIKTRGQQVTLSCSPISGHRSVSWYQQTPGQGLQFLFEYFSETQRNKGNFPGRFSGRQFSNSRSEMNVSTLELGDSALYLCASSLAGTNTEAFFGQGTRLTVV.

The rearrangement joins TRBV7-8 to TRBJ2-5, with TRBD1 matching 7 bases. From germline, CDR1 is SGHVS and CDR2 FQNEAQ. The CDR3 has 16 residues. Trimming removed 5 bases from V and 5 bases from J; junction bases left unmatched: 14. The CDR3 loop is CASSPRRDSLRETQYF. CDR3 DNA: TGTGCCAGCAGCCCCCGCCGGGACAGCCTGAGGGAGACCCAGTACTTC.

The chain recombines TRBV7-8 with TRBJ1-6; TRBD1 is a possible D gene (5 bases). Per germline, CDR1 SGHVS and CDR2 FQNEAQ. The CDR3 is 15 residues long. V lost 4 bases, J lost 6 bases, and 13 bases lay in between. The CDR3 is CASSSRVSGNSPLHF. The CDR3 DNA sequence: TGTGCCAGCAGCTCCAGGGTGTCGGGTAATTCACCCCTCCACTTT.

V is TRBV19 and J is TRBJ2-1; D perhaps matches TRBD2 (6 bases). The germline V and J ends were trimmed by 7 bases and 4 bases, with 20 bases remaining between them. CDR3 length: 16 amino acids. Germline CDR1 is LNHDA and CDR2 is SQIVND (reference sequence). In DNA, the CDR3 is TGTGCCAGTAAAACGGGAGAACTAAGCGAATACAATGAGCAGTTCTTC. Translating gives CASKTGELSEYNEQFF.

The J gene is TRBJ2-1, the V gene TRBV5-1; weak D call: TRBD2 (7 bases). Germline CDR1 SGHRS, CDR2 YFSETQ. This CDR3 spans 16 amino acids. Trimming pared 0 bases from V and 7 bases from J, leaving 17 bases between. The CDR3 nucleotides are TGCGCCAGCAGCTTGGCCGCGGGGGCCCCTTGGAATGAGCAGTTCTTC. Translated, it gives CASSLAAGAPWNEQFF.

The chain joins TRBV29-1 to TRBJ2-3; TRBD1 is a possible D gene (6 bases). V shed 6 bases and J shed 2 bases, with 15 bases lying between them. The germline V gene has CDR1 SQVTM and CDR2 ANQGSEA. This CDR3 comprises 14 residues. The CDR3 DNA reads as TGCAGCGTCGGCACAGGGATCGTCACAGATACGCAGTATTTT. Translating gives CSVGTGIVTDTQYF.

This clone showed up just a few times. The genes are TRBV9 and TRBJ1-1; TRBD1 is a possible D gene (6 bases). This CDR3 region has 14 residues. Deletions cut 0 bases from V and 3 bases from J, with 9 bases between. Germline V gene sequence: CDR1 SGDLS, CDR2 YYNGEE. CDR3 amino acids: CASSVGGQYTEAFF. DNA for the CDR3: TGTGCCAGCAGCGTAGGGGGGCAATACACTGAAGCTTTCTTT.

The chain recombines TRBV19 with TRBJ2-1; a possible D gene is TRBD2 (5 bases). Germline V lookup: CDR1 LNHDA, CDR2 SQIVND (reference sequence). Trimming left V 3 bases short and J 3 bases short, with 18 bases between. The CDR3 totals 17 residues. The CDR3 region has the DNA TGTGCCAGTAGTATTGGGGTCGAGACTATTTACTACAATGAGCAGTTCTTC. It translates to CASSIGVETIYYNEQFF.

The rearrangement joins TRBV6-1 to TRBJ1-6, with a weak D call TRBD1 (6 bases). V was trimmed by 7 bases and J by 10 bases, leaving 20 bases between them. This CDR3 comprises 15 residues. Per germline, CDR1 MNHNS and CDR2 SASEGT. CDR3 bases: TGTGCCAGCATTCCTACAGGGTCCGTAGGCTCACCCCTCCACTTT. It encodes CASIPTGSVGSPLHF.

This clone was seen more than once but under ten times. The V call is TRBV14, the J call TRBJ2-1, with a weak D call TRBD1 (5 bases). Germline loops: CDR1 SGHDN, CDR2 FVKESK. V lost 2 bases to trimming and J lost 0 bases, with 14 bases between them. The CDR3 is 17 residues long. The CDR3 region is CASSQYPRASSYNEQFF. In DNA form, the CDR3 reads TGTGCCAGCAGCCAATATCCCAGGGCGAGCTCCTACAATGAGCAGTTCTTC.

The V and J genes are TRBV19 and TRBJ1-4; 7 bases agree with TRBD1. The CDR3 is made up of 15 amino acids. CDR1 and CDR2 from the germline V gene are LNHDA and SQIVND (reference sequence). Trimming cost V 5 bases and J 8 bases; bases outside gene matches: 11. CDR3 in DNA: TGTGCCAGTAGTTCTACAGGGGACGTAAGGGAAAAACTGTTTTTT. It codes for CASSSTGDVREKLFF.

J is TRBJ2-3 and V is TRBV10-3; 14 bases are shared with TRBD2. The V segment lost 6 bases and the J segment 0 bases; nucleotides outside the gene matches: 5. This CDR3 comprises 17 residues. CDR1 is ENHRY, CDR2 SYGVKD, per germline. CDR3 sequence (DNA): TGTGCCATCAGCGGGACTAGCGGGGGCCTTAGCACAGATACGCAGTATTTT. Encoded protein: CAISGTSGGLSTDTQYF.

J is TRBJ1-2 and V is TRBV7-2; 9 nucleotides agree with TRBD1. The CDR3 sequence is 16 residues long. From germline, CDR1 is SGHTA and CDR2 FQGNSA. Trimming took 5 bases from V and 8 from J; bases not matched to a gene: 15. CDR3 loop: CASSQLSGTGIGGYTF. CDR3 bases: TGTGCCAGCAGCCAATTATCCGGGACAGGGATAGGAGGCTACACCTTC.

The V and J genes are TRBV4-2 and TRBJ2-7; TRBD1 aligns across 11 bases. This CDR3 has 16 amino acids. CDR1 is LGHNA, CDR2 YNFKEQ, per germline. The ends lost 0 bases at V and 5 bases at J; junction bases unmatched: 6. CDR3 amino acids: CASSQDPGQGGDEQYF. In DNA form, the CDR3 reads TGTGCCAGCAGCCAAGACCCGGGACAGGGGGGCGACGAGCAGTACTTC.

The chain employs TRBV7-2 and TRBJ2-1; D is possibly TRBD1 (5 bases). The germline gives CDR1 SGHTA, CDR2 FQGNSA. The CDR3 has 13 residues. V was pared by 4 bases and J by 10 bases, with 14 bases between. CDR3 residues: CASSSQPPGEQFF. CDR3 DNA sequence: TGTGCCAGCAGCTCCCAGCCCCCAGGGGAGCAGTTCTTC.

Turning to this clone: One junction end disagrees with the germline gene, perhaps due to a read error. At the DNA level, this CDR3 is encoded by other sequences in the same sample as well. The rearrangement uses TRBV5-6 and TRBJ1-3; D is ambiguous. Germline-derived CDR1 and CDR2 are SGHDT and YYEEEE. The CDR3 is 15 amino acids. CDR3 loop: CASSLGRYSGNTIYF. Written as DNA, the CDR3 is TGTGCCAGCAGCTTGGGGCGGTACTCTGGGAACACCATATATTTT. Full variable domain (rest looked up from reference TRBV5-6 and TRBJ1-3): DAGVTQSPTHLIKTRGQQVTLRCSPKSGHDTVSWYQQALGQGPQFIFQYYEEEERQRGNFPDRFSGHQFPNYSSELNVNALLLGDSALYLCASSLGRYSGNTIYFGEGSWLTVV.

This clone occurred once. The chain has TRBV7-9 and TRBJ2-2; D unresolved. This CDR3 is 12 amino acids long. V was cut by 5 bases and J by 3 bases, with 4 bases left in between. Germline V gene lookup returns CDR1 SEHNR and CDR2 FQNEAQ (reference sequence). CDR3 region: CASSPHTGELFF. In DNA, the CDR3 is TGTGCCAGCAGCCCTCACACCGGGGAGCTGTTTTTT.

This rearrangement joins TRBV5-1 to TRBJ2-2, with TRBD1 matching 9 bases. This CDR3 contains 16 residues. Germline lookup yields CDR1 SGHRS and CDR2 YFSETQ. V lost 3 bases and J lost 5; bases outside the gene matches: 8. In DNA form, the CDR3 reads TGCGCCAGCAGCTCCCTGACAGGGGGAGGGACCGGGGAGCTGTTTTTT. It specifies CASSSLTGGGTGELFF.

V and J are TRBV10-3 and TRBJ2-1, with a possible D match to TRBD2 (5 bases). Germline values: CDR1 ENHRY, CDR2 SYGVKD. Trimming stripped 7 bases from V and 8 bases from J, with 21 bases between. This CDR3 has 15 residues. CDR3 nucleotide sequence: TGTGCCATCACCAAGGATGGGGAAGGGAGCGATGAGCAGTTCTTC. Translated, it gives CAITKDGEGSDEQFF.

This clone was counted only a few times. The chain combines TRBV27 with TRBJ2-1; 8 bases match TRBD2. J gave up 6 bases and V 3 bases, and 7 bases lay outside the gene matches. Germline CDR1 reads MNHEY; CDR2 reads SMNVEV (reference sequence). This CDR3 spans 15 amino acids. The CDR3 reads CASSFGLARFNEQFF. CDR3 in DNA: TGTGCCAGCAGTTTTGGACTAGCTCGGTTCAATGAGCAGTTCTTC.

V and J are TRBV29-1 and TRBJ2-1; 9 positions match TRBD2. Germline V gene sequence: CDR1 SQVTM, CDR2 ANQGSEA. The CDR3 has 14 residues. V dropped 4 bases and J dropped 4; count of bases not matched to a gene: 5. In DNA form, the CDR3 reads TGCAGCGTTGCCCTGCGGGGGGGATACAATGAGCAGTTCTTC. Translating gives CSVALRGGYNEQFF.

The chain is built from TRBV4-2 and TRBJ1-4, with no clear D. Trimming left V 0 bases short and J 8 bases short, with 16 bases between. CDR3 length: 16 amino acids. Germline V gene sequence: CDR1 LGHNA, CDR2 YNFKEQ. The DNA of the CDR3 is TGTGCCAGCAGCCAAGATGGTTCGCGAGGAGGGGAAAAACTGTTTTTT. It specifies CASSQDGSRGGEKLFF.

V is TRBV19 and J is TRBJ1-2, with a possible D match to TRBD1 (6 bases). CDR1 is LNHDA, CDR2 SQIVND, per germline (reference sequence). V was cut by 6 bases and J by 5 bases, with 13 bases left in between. This CDR3 region has 13 residues. In nucleotides, the CDR3 is TGTGCCAGTAGCCTACAGGGAAAATATGGCTACACCTTC. Its translation: CASSLQGKYGYTF.